The 6 T cell receptor beta chains below were found in one sample sequenced in a study of blood T cell repertoires in COVID-19. TCRdb's table, derived via immunoSEQ multiplex PCR, lists solely in-frame clones and lacks some. The sample has around 100,000 clones; approximately 87% are singletons. Sequencing was done on a sample of peripheral blood. The source of these receptors is a man aged 45-60 years with acute or convalescent COVID-19.

The genes are TRBV14 and TRBJ2-5; 9 positions match TRBD1. The CDR3 runs to 15 residues. Germline CDR1 reads SGHDN; CDR2 reads FVKESK. V shed 1 base and J 7 bases; nucleotides not matched to a gene: 7. For the CDR3, the DNA is TGTGCCAGCAGCCAAGCGGGGACAGGGTCGTCGACCCAGTACTTC. This sequence encodes CASSQAGTGSSTQYF.

The V gene is TRBV2, the J gene TRBJ1-2, with 8 bases matching TRBD1. V was clipped by 7 bases and J by 7 bases; unmatched bases: 17. Germline V gene lookup returns CDR1 SNHLY and CDR2 FYNNEI. This CDR3 has 16 residues. The CDR3 DNA sequence: TGTGCCAGCATTCTTGGGGCCGTGGACAGGGTTGCTGGCTACACCTTC. As protein: CASILGAVDRVAGYTF.

The rearrangement links TRBV28 to TRBJ1-2; maybe TRBD1 (5 bases). The ends were cut back, 6 bases at V and 4 bases at J, with 12 bases in the middle. Germline CDR1 and CDR2: MDHEN and SYDVKM. CDR3 length: 13 residues. The DNA for the CDR3 is TGTGCCAGCAGGGGACTAGCTAGCTATGGCTACACCTTC. The encoded protein is CASRGLASYGYTF.

The chain links TRBV3-1 (or the pseudogene TRBV3-2) to TRBJ2-1; tentatively, D is TRBD1 (5 bases). The V gene lost 4 bases and the J gene lost 7 bases, with 14 bases spanning the gap. The CDR3 contains 14 residues. Germline CDR1 and CDR2: LGHDT and YNNKEL (reference sequence). The CDR3 protein is CASSRMPQGNEQFF. The CDR3 bases are TGTGCCAGCAGCCGCATGCCCCAGGGAAATGAGCAGTTCTTC.

The rearrangement uses TRBV19 and TRBJ2-7, with 8 bases lining up with TRBD1. The CDR3 spans 15 residues. Germline V gene sequence: CDR1 LNHDA, CDR2 SQIVND (reference sequence). Trimming at V came to 1 base and at J to 0 bases, leaving 2 bases not matched to a gene. CDR3 protein: CASSIGTGGSYEQYF. The CDR3 DNA follows: TGTGCCAGTAGTATAGGCACAGGGGGCTCCTACGAGCAGTACTTC. Full variable domain (remainder filled in from reference TRBV19 and TRBJ2-7): DGGITQSPKYLFRKEGQNVTLSCEQNLNHDAMYWYRQDPGQGLRLIYYSQIVNDFQKGDIAEGYSVSREKKESFPLTVTSAQKNPTAFYLCASSIGTGGSYEQYFGPGTRLTVT.

The chain is built from TRBV4-1 and TRBJ2-3, with a tentative D call TRBD2 (6 bases). The CDR3 runs to 16 residues. Germline lookup yields CDR1 MGHRA and CDR2 YSYEKL. V lost 2 bases and J 4 bases, leaving 16 bases between the germline ends. The CDR3 sequence: CASSQRHRDLSDTQYF. As DNA, the CDR3 is TGCGCCAGCAGCCAACGTCACCGGGACTTATCAGATACGCAGTATTTT.